This T cell receptor beta chain was sequenced during a study of blood T cells in healthy people across ages. Using a J-beta primer mix together with a sample-barcoded 5' primer, a second PCR was run for roughly 6 to 12 cycles. Per sample, CDR3-containing paired-end reads numbered at least 2.5 million. TCRdb fed the 5' RACE reads into MiXCR, producing one record per CDR3 protein. This sample carries fewer than 900,000 distinct CDR3 sequences, roughly 40% of them seen once, and the ten largest clones take roughly 13%. This CDR3 spans 15 amino acids. Germline CDR1 LGHNA, CDR2 YSLEER. V was shortened by 4 bases and J by 7 bases, with 14 bases between the two germline ends. Healthy Russian Caucasian donors spanned ages about 6 to 100 years. Each sample had at least 6.5 million PBMCs isolated. This clonotype occurred many times.

J is TRBJ1-6 and V is TRBV4-3; tentative D call: TRBD1 (6 bases). This clonotype originated in a man between 18 and 29 years old in good health. Source material: blood. The CDR3 coding sequence is TGCGCCAGCAGCCTCAAACAGGGACTCAATTCACCCCTCCACTTT. Encoded protein: CASSLKQGLNSPLHF.